This TCR beta chain was observed in a study of T cell responses to AZD1222 COVID-19 vaccine. Overall study findings and caveats: Of spike-specific TCRs, nearly half reportedly target regions left unmutated in variants. It should be noted that donors were predominantly white British and more often female, and clonal diversity was possibly underestimated. Spike-specific TCR depth and breadth grew after two AZD1222 doses.

In regard to this clone: What it binds is not known.

Looked up from germline, CDR1 is SQVTM and CDR2 is ANQGSEA. J lost 0 bases, V lost 4 bases, and 1 base had no gene match. The CDR3 runs to 14 residues. Data came from immunoSEQ multiplex PCR; TCRdb stores just in-frame clones and leaves some out. The data show about 120,000 clones, over 75% seen once. The chain has TRBV29-1 and TRBJ2-3; 10 bases line up with TRBD2. The sample in question was peripheral blood, obtained on day 0 of AZD1222 vaccination. The TCR comes from an adult in good health. CDR3 protein: CSVALAGSTDTQYF. CDR3 in DNA: TGCAGCGTTGCACTAGCGGGGAGCACAGATACGCAGTATTTT.